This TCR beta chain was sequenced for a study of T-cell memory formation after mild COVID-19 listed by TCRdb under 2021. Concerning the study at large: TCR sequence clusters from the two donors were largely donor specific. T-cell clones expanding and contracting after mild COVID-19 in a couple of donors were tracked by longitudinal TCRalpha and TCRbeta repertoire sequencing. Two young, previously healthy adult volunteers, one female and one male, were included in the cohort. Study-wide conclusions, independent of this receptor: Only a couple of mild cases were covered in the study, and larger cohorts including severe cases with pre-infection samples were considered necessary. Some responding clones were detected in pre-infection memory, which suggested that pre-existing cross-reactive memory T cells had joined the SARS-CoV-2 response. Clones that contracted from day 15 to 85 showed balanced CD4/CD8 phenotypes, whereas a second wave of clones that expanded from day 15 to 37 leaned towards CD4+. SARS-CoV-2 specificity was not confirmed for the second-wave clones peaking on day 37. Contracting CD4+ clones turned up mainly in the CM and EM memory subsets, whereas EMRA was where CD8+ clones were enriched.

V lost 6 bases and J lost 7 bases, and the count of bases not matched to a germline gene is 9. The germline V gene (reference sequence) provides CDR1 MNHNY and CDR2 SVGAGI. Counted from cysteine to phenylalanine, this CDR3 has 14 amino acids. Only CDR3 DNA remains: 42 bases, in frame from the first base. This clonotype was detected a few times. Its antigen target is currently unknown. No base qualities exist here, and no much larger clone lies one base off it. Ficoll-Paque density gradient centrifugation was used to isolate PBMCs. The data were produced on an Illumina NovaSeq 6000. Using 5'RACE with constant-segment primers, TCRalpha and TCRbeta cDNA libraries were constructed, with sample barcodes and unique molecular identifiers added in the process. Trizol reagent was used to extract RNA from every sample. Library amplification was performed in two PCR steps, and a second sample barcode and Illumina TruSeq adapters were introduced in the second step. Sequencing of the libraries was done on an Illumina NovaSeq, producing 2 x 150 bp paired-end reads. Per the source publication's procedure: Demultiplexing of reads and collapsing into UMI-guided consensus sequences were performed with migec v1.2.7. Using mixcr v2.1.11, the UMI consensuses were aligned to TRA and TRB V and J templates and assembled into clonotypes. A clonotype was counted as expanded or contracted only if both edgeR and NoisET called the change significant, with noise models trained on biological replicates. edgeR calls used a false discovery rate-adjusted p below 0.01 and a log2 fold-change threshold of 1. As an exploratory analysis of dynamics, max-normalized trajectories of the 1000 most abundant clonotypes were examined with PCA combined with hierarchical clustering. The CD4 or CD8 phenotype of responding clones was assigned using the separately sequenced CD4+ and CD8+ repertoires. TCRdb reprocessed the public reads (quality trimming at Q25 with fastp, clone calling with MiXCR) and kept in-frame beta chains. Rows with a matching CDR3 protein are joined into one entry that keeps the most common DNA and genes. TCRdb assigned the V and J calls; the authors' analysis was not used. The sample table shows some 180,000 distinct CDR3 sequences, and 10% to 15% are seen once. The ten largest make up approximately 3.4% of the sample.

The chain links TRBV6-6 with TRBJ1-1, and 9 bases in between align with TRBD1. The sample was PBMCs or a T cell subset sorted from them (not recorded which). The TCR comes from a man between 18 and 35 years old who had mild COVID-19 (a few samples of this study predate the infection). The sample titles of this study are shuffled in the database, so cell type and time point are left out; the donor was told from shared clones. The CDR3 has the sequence CASRGTGRTLEAFF. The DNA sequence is TGTGCCAGCAGGGGGACAGGGAGAACCCTTGAAGCTTTCTTT.